Sequencing of this T cell receptor beta chain was carried out in a study of blood T cell repertoires in COVID-19. Study-wide context: Sites in the United States, Italy and Spain provided acute and convalescent COVID-19 samples. PBMCs, B-cell-depleted T cells, or T cells were the source of the cDNA or gDNA that made up the material.

The germline V and J ends were trimmed by 7 bases and 7 bases, with 13 bases remaining between them. The CDR3 contains 13 residues. Germline V CDR1 and CDR2: MNHEY, SVGAGI. The study assigned cohorts using participant-reported clinical history. Per the authors' pipeline: How many nucleated cells were present was estimated from reference gene primer amplification. Here immunoSEQ multiplex PCR was the method, and the copy in TCRdb shows in-frame clones only, minus some. For V, J and clone size, that table is used; D and trimming come from the DNA. The repertoire holds some 410,000 clones, with around 89% as singletons.

The clonotype was recovered from a woman in her twenties or thirties with acute COVID-19. The chain carries TRBV6-5 and TRBJ2-2, with D perhaps TRBD2 (5 bases). The sample comprised PBMCs or T cells enriched from blood (not recorded which). The CDR3: CASNRGLGGELFF. The CDR3 DNA reads as TGTGCCAGCAATCGAGGACTGGGCGGGGAGCTGTTTTTT.